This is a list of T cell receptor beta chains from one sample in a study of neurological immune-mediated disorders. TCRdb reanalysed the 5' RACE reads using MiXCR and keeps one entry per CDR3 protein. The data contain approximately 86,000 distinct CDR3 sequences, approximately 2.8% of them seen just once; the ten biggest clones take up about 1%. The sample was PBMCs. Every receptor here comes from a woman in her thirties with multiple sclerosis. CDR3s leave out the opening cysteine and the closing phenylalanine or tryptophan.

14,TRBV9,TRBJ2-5,ASSVARDGNQETQY
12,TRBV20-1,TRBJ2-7,SATRLADYYEQY
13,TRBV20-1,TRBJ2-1,SASDATSGLNEQF
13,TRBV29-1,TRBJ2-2,SVEWGQGGTGELF
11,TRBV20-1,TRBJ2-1,SLRGGDFNEQF
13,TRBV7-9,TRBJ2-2,ASSLAGMNTGELF
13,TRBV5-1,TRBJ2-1,ASSLEAGGYNEQF
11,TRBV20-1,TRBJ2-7,SARSAGSYEQY
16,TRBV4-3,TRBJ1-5,ASSQDSRGGRGNQPQH
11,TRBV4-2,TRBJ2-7,ASSQETSYEQY
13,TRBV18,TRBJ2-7,ASSPSGQGTYEQY
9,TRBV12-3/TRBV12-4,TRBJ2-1,ASRLAGDEF
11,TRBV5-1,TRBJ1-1,ASSLSGGDGAF
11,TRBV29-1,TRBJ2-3,SVVAGVTDTQY
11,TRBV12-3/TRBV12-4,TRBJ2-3,ASSARTHDTQY
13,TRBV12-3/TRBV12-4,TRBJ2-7,ASSTRRTGEFEQY